The rows below give T cell receptor beta chains drawn from one sample of a study of T cell repertoires in cytomegalovirus infection. Via MiXCR, TCRdb re-called the reads, giving one row per CDR3 protein. The table shows over 450,000 distinct CDR3 sequences, with roughly 10% occurring only once. The material sequenced was PBMCs. These receptor sequences come from a human donor in good health (CMV status not recorded). Some clones in this sample may be carry-over from other donors' samples. Each CDR3 is given with its conserved first and last residue. A D gene is named only where the DNA matches it firmly. Size is stated for part of the rows, as once, few or many counts, or as a class when the clone is expanded.

j_call d_call clone_size v_call cdr3_nt cdr3_aa
TRBJ1-4 NA few TRBV28 TGTGCCAGCAGCATCTCCTATGTGGGGTCCTCTAATGAAAAACTGTTTTTT CASSISYVGSSNEKLFF
TRBJ2-7 NA few TRBV6-5 TGTGCCAGCAGTGCTTGGACAGTAGTATCCTACGAGCAGTACTTC CASSAWTVVSYEQYF
TRBJ2-1 TRBD2 few TRBV27 TGTGCCACACAGGGCGGGGGGTCCTACAATGAGCAGTTCTTC CATQGGGSYNEQFF
TRBJ1-1 NA few TRBV20-1 TGCAGTGCTTGCCCGGGATTGGCAACTGAAGCTTTCTTT CSACPGLATEAFF
TRBJ1-1 NA many TRBV27 TGTGCCAGCAGTTTATCCCGACAGGCCGAGGCTTTCTTT CASSLSRQAEAFF
TRBJ2-7 TRBD2 NA TRBV10-3 TGTGCCATCAGTGAAACTCGGACTAGCGGGAGGGGAAACGAGCAGTACTTC CAISETRTSGRGNEQYF
TRBJ1-5 NA NA TRBV19 TGTGCCAGTAGTCCGGGCAGGAGTCAGCCCCAGCATTTT CASSPGRSQPQHF
TRBJ1-2 TRBD1 few TRBV20-1 TGCAGTGCTAGCGGGACAGGGGGATACGGCGGCTACACCTTC CSASGTGGYGGYTF
TRBJ1-5 NA many TRBV10-2 TGCGCCAGCAGACGGGGAGAGGGCAATCAGCCCCAGCATTTT CASRRGEGNQPQHF
TRBJ1-5 NA many TRBV11-2 TGTGCCAGCAGCTTAGATATTCATCAGCCCCAGCATTTT CASSLDIHQPQHF
TRBJ2-7 TRBD2 NA TRBV4-2 TGTGCCAGCAGCCAAGGCCCTTTCGCTAGCGGGAGTTACGAGCAGTACTTC CASSQGPFASGSYEQYF
TRBJ1-2 NA NA TRBV29-1 TGCAGCGTGGGGGATGGCAGGAACTATGGCTACACCTTC CSVGDGRNYGYTF
TRBJ2-5 TRBD1 many TRBV7-3 TGTGCCAGCAGCTTCGACACAGGGGGGACCCAGTACTTC CASSFDTGGTQYF
TRBJ2-2 TRBD2 many TRBV7-2 TGTGCCAGCAGCTTTAGCGGGGGGGCGGGTACCGGGGAGCTGTTTTTT CASSFSGGAGTGELFF
TRBJ2-2 NA many TRBV11-3 TGTGCCAGCAGCTTTCTGCTCTTTGGGCCGAACACCGGGGAGCTGTTTTTT CASSFLLFGPNTGELFF
TRBJ1-4 NA many TRBV7-2 TGTGCCAGCAGCCTAGATGGGACCTTGGGTGAAAAACTGTTTTTT CASSLDGTLGEKLFF
TRBJ1-2 TRBD1 many TRBV28 TGTGCCACTAGGACAGGGGGCTTCCCTGGCTACACCTTC CATRTGGFPGYTF
TRBJ2-5 TRBD1 NA TRBV28 TGTGCCAGCAGTCCTTTCGGACAGGAAGAGACCCAGTACTTC CASSPFGQEETQYF
TRBJ1-5 NA many TRBV19 TGTGCCAGTAGTATAGATCGGGAGCATAATCAGCCCCAGCATTTT CASSIDREHNQPQHF
TRBJ2-1 NA many TRBV14 TGTGCCAGCAGCCAAGGGGGGATTTCCTCCGGGGATGAGCAGTTCTTC CASSQGGISSGDEQFF
TRBJ2-2 TRBD2 many TRBV7-2 TGTGCCAGCAGCTTAATGTCTAGCGGAGGGGGGGAGCTGTTTTTT CASSLMSSGGGELFF
TRBJ2-2 TRBD2 many TRBV7-6 TGTGCCAGCAGCTCCCGGACTAGCGGGGGGAACACCGGGGAGCTGTTTTTT CASSSRTSGGNTGELFF
TRBJ2-3 NA many TRBV7-2 TGTGCCAGCAGCTTAGGTGTTAGCACAGATACGCAGTATTTT CASSLGVSTDTQYF
TRBJ1-5 NA many TRBV20-1 TGCAGTGCTAGAGGGGGGGGCAATCAGCCCCAGCATTTT CSARGGGNQPQHF
TRBJ2-5 TRBD1 NA TRBV5-1 TGCGCCAGCAGCTTGGTTGGGACAGGGGGCGAGACCCAGTACTTC CASSLVGTGGETQYF
TRBJ2-1 NA many TRBV7-6 TGTGCCAGCAGCTTAGAGGCGGGTGCTTACAATGAGCAGTTCTTC CASSLEAGAYNEQFF
TRBJ1-1 NA many TRBV27 TGTGCCAGCAGTTTAGCGGCTGGGGGCAGGACTGAAGCTTTCTTT CASSLAAGGRTEAFF
TRBJ1-2 NA few TRBV5-1 TGCGCCAGCAGCTTTGGGGAACTAAGCTATGGCTACACCTTC CASSFGELSYGYTF
TRBJ2-1 NA many TRBV15 TGTGCCACCAGCAGAGATATCGGGACTTCCAATGAGCAGTTCTTC CATSRDIGTSNEQFF
TRBJ1-5 NA many TRBV5-6 TGTGCCAGCAGCTCCGATAGACTGAATCAGCCCCAGCATTTT CASSSDRLNQPQHF
TRBJ2-7 NA few TRBV15 TGTGCCACCAGCAGAGACAGAGCGGCCCTATCTTCCTACGAGCAGTACTTC CATSRDRAALSSYEQYF
TRBJ2-1 NA few TRBV14 TGTGCCAGCAGCCGGATAGCGGAATACAATGAGCAGTTCTTC CASSRIAEYNEQFF
TRBJ1-5 NA NA TRBV3-1 TGTGCCAGCAGCCAAGGGGGTAGAGGGCAGCCCCAGCATTTT CASSQGGRGQPQHF
TRBJ1-1 NA many TRBV6-5 TGTGCCAGCAGTTACGCGGGAGCTGAAGCTTTCTTT CASSYAGAEAFF
TRBJ1-1 NA many TRBV10-3 TGTGCCATCAGTGAAGGGGGGGGAATCAGAACTGAAGCTTTCTTT CAISEGGGIRTEAFF
TRBJ1-6 TRBD1 many TRBV12-3/TRBV12-4 TGTGCCAGTAGGGGGACAGGGGTTTTTTCACCCCTCCACTTT CASRGTGVFSPLHF
TRBJ1-3 NA many TRBV2 TGTGCCAGCAGTACAGGGACGGGAAACACCATATATTTT CASSTGTGNTIYF
TRBJ1-5 NA many TRBV7-9 TGTGCCAGCAGCATGGGGGGGTCAGGAGTGAATCAGCCCCAGCATTTT CASSMGGSGVNQPQHF
TRBJ2-2 NA many TRBV12-5 TGTGCTAGTGGTCCGGGGACATACTCGAACACCGGGGAGCTGTTTTTT CASGPGTYSNTGELFF
TRBJ2-5 NA many TRBV6-5 TGTGCCAGCAGTTACCTAGAGGGCCAAGAGACCCAGTACTTC CASSYLEGQETQYF
TRBJ2-4 NA few TRBV7-9 TGTGCCAGCTTGGGGGCGGCAAACATTCAGTACTTC CASLGAANIQYF
TRBJ2-3 TRBD2 many TRBV5-4 TGTGCCAGCAGTCGAGGACTAGCGGATAGCACAGATACGCAGTATTTT CASSRGLADSTDTQYF
TRBJ2-1 NA many TRBV2 TGTGCCAGCAGTAGGGGAAATCAGGATGAGCAGTTCTTC CASSRGNQDEQFF
TRBJ1-2 TRBD1 NA TRBV14 TGTGCCAGCAGCGCACAGGGGACCTATGGCTACACCTTC CASSAQGTYGYTF
TRBJ2-1 NA many TRBV19 TGTGCCAGTAGTGCCACCGGGACTTCTACTTACAATGAGCAGTTCTTC CASSATGTSTYNEQFF
TRBJ1-1 NA many TRBV12-3/TRBV12-4 TGTGCCAGCAGGGCATCCGGTAACACTGAAGCTTTCTTT CASRASGNTEAFF
TRBJ2-1 TRBD2 NA TRBV7-3 TGTGCCAGCAGCCAAGGGACTAGCGGGGACAATGAGCAGTTCTTC CASSQGTSGDNEQFF
TRBJ1-5 NA few TRBV27 TGTGCCAGCAGTTTATCACCGGGACTCCCTTATCAGCCCCAGCATTTT CASSLSPGLPYQPQHF
TRBJ1-1 NA many TRBV12-3/TRBV12-4 TGTGCCAGCAGTGCCCTGACAGGACTACTCACTGAAGCTTTCTTT CASSALTGLLTEAFF
TRBJ2-7 NA NA TRBV10-3 TGTGCCATCAGTGCTCAGTCCGCGTACGAGCAGTACTTC CAISAQSAYEQYF
TRBJ2-7 TRBD1 many TRBV7-8 TGTGCCAGCAGCTTAGAGGGACAGTCCTACGAGCAGTACTTC CASSLEGQSYEQYF
TRBJ2-7 NA NA TRBV10-3 TGTGCCATCAGGCCAACGGGGGCAGGGGGGAACGAGCAGTACTTC CAIRPTGAGGNEQYF
TRBJ2-7 TRBD1 few TRBV20-1 TGCAGTGTCCGGCTGGACAGGGGGCCTCTTGGCTCCTACGAGCAGTACTTC CSVRLDRGPLGSYEQYF
TRBJ2-6 NA many TRBV7-9 TGTGCCAGCAGCTTCCAGGGCTTTGGGGCCAACGTCCTGACTTTC CASSFQGFGANVLTF
TRBJ1-1 NA many TRBV20-1 TGCAGTGCCCCCAGACAGATGAACACTGAAGCTTTCTTT CSAPRQMNTEAFF
TRBJ2-7 TRBD2 many TRBV7-3 TGTGCCAGCACCACGACTAGCGGGCGCTCCTACGAGCAGTACTTC CASTTTSGRSYEQYF